Shown below are 28 T cell receptor beta chains from a single sample sequenced in a study of cytomegalovirus exposure and HLA in healthy donors. Method: immunoSEQ multiplex PCR; TCRdb's copy keeps in-frame clones and lacks some. The top ten hold 7.8% of the sample, which has roughly 49,000 clones, 85% to 95% seen once. Specimen: PBMCs. Every receptor here comes from a young woman in good health and CMV-seropositive.

The gene calls are TRBV7-9 and TRBJ1-3; the D gene is possibly TRBD1 (5 bases). CDR1 and CDR2 from the germline V gene are SEHNR and FQNEAQ (reference sequence). CDR3 length equals 14 residues. V lost 3 bases, J lost 1 base, and 7 bases lay in between. CDR3: CASSFQGSGNTIYF. The DNA of the CDR3 is TGTGCCAGCAGCTTTCAGGGTTCTGGAAACACCATATATTTT.

The gene calls are TRBV11-2 and TRBJ2-7; possibly TRBD2 for D (5 bases). Germline loops: CDR1 SGHAT, CDR2 FQNNGV. V dropped 1 base and J dropped 1 base, with 8 bases sitting between them. The CDR3 extends over 14 amino acids. The CDR3 sequence: CASSLVRDSYEQYF. In nucleotides, the CDR3 is TGTGCCAGCAGCTTAGTTCGGGATTCCTACGAGCAGTACTTC. Based on the CDR3 plus reference TRBV11-2 and TRBJ2-7, the full variable domain is EAGVAQSPRYKIIEKRQSVAFWCNPISGHATLYWYQQILGQGPKLLIQFQNNGVVDDSQLPKDRFSAERLKGVDSTLKIQPAKLEDSAVYLCASSLVRDSYEQYFGPGTRLTVT.

V usage is TRBV11-3 and J usage is TRBJ2-1, with D maybe TRBD2 (6 bases). Germline-derived CDR1 and CDR2 are SGHNT and YENEEA. Trimming pared 5 bases from V and 10 bases from J, leaving 12 bases between. This CDR3 is 12 amino acids long. The CDR3 DNA reads TGTGCCAGCAGCGCCTCGGGGGAAGAGCAGTTCTTC. As protein: CASSASGEEQFF.

This CDR3 is CASSEGLRNRAIRSYEQYF. The CDR3 nucleotides are TGTGCCAGCAGTGAAGGTCTGCGGAACAGGGCCATTAGGTCGTACGAGCAGTACTTC. This chain uses TRBV28 with TRBJ2-7, with D perhaps TRBD1 (6 bases). The CDR3 loop spans 19 amino acids. Germline CDR1 reads MDHEN; CDR2 reads SYDVKM. V lost 5 bases and J 4 bases, leaving 30 bases between the germline ends.

V usage is TRBV28 and J usage is TRBJ2-5, with 8 bases that match TRBD2. The J segment lost 5 bases and the V segment lost 5 bases, leaving 13 bases of the junction unmatched. Looked up from germline, CDR1 is MDHEN and CDR2 is SYDVKM. The CDR3 runs 16 residues. CDR3: CASSEGGGRSKETQYF. CDR3 DNA sequence: TGTGCCAGCAGTGAGGGGGGCGGGAGGTCCAAGGAGACCCAGTACTTC.

This clone showed up just once. The V gene is TRBV13, the J gene TRBJ2-7; the D gene is possibly TRBD2 (7 bases). Germline CDR1 is PRHDT and CDR2 is FYEKMQ (reference sequence). V lost 5 bases to trimming and J lost 4 bases, with 24 bases between them. This CDR3 spans 17 amino acids. CDR3 residues: CASSASRGGRSDYEQYF. Here the CDR3 DNA reads TGTGCCAGCAGCGCAAGCAGGGGAGGGAGGTCCGATTACGAGCAGTACTTC.

The V and J genes are TRBV5-1 and TRBJ2-2, with TRBD2 as a possible D gene (5 bases). Germline CDR1 is SGHRS and CDR2 is YFSETQ. CDR3 length: 14 residues. The V end was cut by 0 bases, the J end by 6 bases, with 9 bases between. The CDR3 DNA sequence: TGCGCCAGCAGCTTGGCCGGGGTGGCCGGGGAGCTGTTTTTT. Translating it yields CASSLAGVAGELFF.

The V gene is TRBV14, the J gene TRBJ1-1; D gene ambiguous. Germline V gene sequence: CDR1 SGHDN, CDR2 FVKESK. The CDR3 covers 14 residues. V lost 4 bases and J 4 bases, leaving 13 bases between the germline ends. The CDR3 reads CASSLARTGTEAFF. The CDR3 DNA reads as TGTGCCAGCAGCCTGGCCCGGACTGGCACTGAAGCTTTCTTT.

The V and J genes are TRBV19 and TRBJ2-1; D ambiguous. The CDR3 extends over 15 amino acids. In germline, CDR1 is LNHDA, CDR2 SQIVND (reference sequence). With 5 bases removed from V and 0 bases from J, the gap between germline ends came to 11 bases. CDR3 in amino acids: CASSAARSSYNEQFF. DNA for the CDR3: TGTGCCAGTAGTGCTGCTAGGAGCTCCTACAATGAGCAGTTCTTC.

This clone was detected only once. The CDR3 spells CASSSSRTSGTDTQYF. In DNA form, the CDR3 reads TGTGCCAGCAGCTCCTCGCGGACTAGCGGCACAGATACGCAGTATTTT. The V and J genes are TRBV5-4 and TRBJ2-3; 9 bases align to TRBD2. The germline CDR1 and CDR2 sequences are SGHNT and YYREEE (reference sequence). The length of the CDR3 is 16 residues. V was clipped by 3 bases and J by 1 base; unmatched bases: 6.

CDR3 region: CASIGKRYEQYF. CDR3 DNA sequence: TGTGCCAGCATCGGCAAGCGCTACGAGCAGTACTTC. V is TRBV6-5 and J is TRBJ2-7; D not certain. CDR1 MNHEY and CDR2 SVGAGI come from the germline V gene. Trimming cost V 7 bases and J 3 bases, with 10 bases left between them. The CDR3 is 12 amino acids.

The chain employs TRBV19 and TRBJ1-2, with 9 bases lining up with TRBD1. This CDR3 has 15 amino acids. The trim removed 5 bases at V and 5 bases at J, leaving 9 bases unmatched. CDR1 is LNHDA and CDR2 is SQIVND in the germline V gene (reference sequence). The CDR3 DNA reads as TGTGCCAGTAGTGAGTCACAGGGGGCGTCGTATGGCTACACCTTC. It codes for CASSESQGASYGYTF.

This clone showed up just a few times. This chain uses TRBV4-1 with TRBJ2-2, with D perhaps TRBD2 (6 bases). V dropped 0 bases and J dropped 5 bases, with 10 bases sitting between them. CDR3 length equals 15 residues. The germline V gene has CDR1 MGHRA and CDR2 YSYEKL. Here the CDR3 DNA reads TGCGCCAGCAGCCAAGAGTCTAGCGATACCGGGGAGCTGTTTTTT. Protein: CASSQESSDTGELFF.

The rearrangement links TRBV7-2 to TRBJ2-7; D not certain. The CDR3 sequence is 14 residues long. CDR1 SGHTA and CDR2 FQGNSA come from the germline V gene. Trimming took off 3 bases at V and 3 bases at J, with 12 bases between the two ends. CDR3 nucleotides: TGTGCCAGCAGCTTTGCGGCAGCCCTCTACGAGCAGTACTTC. It codes for CASSFAAALYEQYF.

The chain employs TRBV7-9 and TRBJ2-1, with no clear D. Germline-derived CDR1 and CDR2 are SEHNR and FQNEAQ (reference sequence). This CDR3 has 15 residues. V was pared by 5 bases and J by 1 base, with 12 bases between. CDR3 sequence reads: CASSARLRSYNEQFF. CDR3 coding DNA: TGTGCCAGCAGCGCCAGGCTGAGATCCTACAATGAGCAGTTCTTC.

V and J are TRBV5-6 and TRBJ2-7; maybe TRBD2 (6 bases). CDR1 and CDR2 (germline): SGHDT, YYEEEE. V shed 10 bases and J shed 6 bases, with 20 bases lying between them. The CDR3 consists of 13 residues. The CDR3: CASAPPGVPEQYF. CDR3 in DNA: TGTGCCTCAGCTCCCCCGGGGGTACCCGAGCAGTACTTC.

The chain has TRBV7-3 and TRBJ2-3; TRBD1 is a possible D gene (5 bases). The V end lost 2 bases, the J end lost 3 bases, and 6 bases lay between the germline ends. The CDR3 loop spans 13 amino acids. Germline V gene lookup returns CDR1 SGHTA and CDR2 FQGTGA. Here the CDR3 reads CASSLQGTDTQYF. CDR3 DNA: TGTGCCAGCAGCTTACAGGGTACAGATACGCAGTATTTT.

The chain links TRBV11-2 to TRBJ2-1, with D possibly TRBD1 on 6 matching bases. The CDR3 runs 17 residues. The germline V gene encodes CDR1 SGHAT and CDR2 FQNNGV. The V end was cut by 3 bases, the J end by 0 bases, with 15 bases between. CDR3 loop: CASSFTPRGSSYNEQFF. CDR3 DNA sequence: TGTGCCAGCAGCTTTACCCCCAGGGGAAGCTCCTACAATGAGCAGTTCTTC. Variable domain in full (rest from reference TRBV11-2 and TRBJ2-1): EAGVAQSPRYKIIEKRQSVAFWCNPISGHATLYWYQQILGQGPKLLIQFQNNGVVDDSQLPKDRFSAERLKGVDSTLKIQPAKLEDSAVYLCASSFTPRGSSYNEQFFGPGTRLTVL.

The chain is built from TRBV29-1 and TRBJ2-2; D unclear. This CDR3 spans 13 amino acids. Germline V gene data show CDR1 as SQVTM and CDR2 as ANQGSEA. Trimming left V 3 bases short and J 6 bases short, with 11 bases between. The CDR3 sequence: CSVELSVAGELFF. CDR3 sequence (DNA): TGCAGCGTTGAGTTGTCGGTCGCCGGGGAGCTGTTTTTT.

This clone came up once. V usage is TRBV7-3 and J usage is TRBJ2-7; tentatively, D is TRBD1 (6 bases). Looked up from germline, CDR1 is SGHTA and CDR2 is FQGTGA. This CDR3 region has 13 residues. V was pared by 2 bases and J by 2 bases, with 7 bases between. Here the CDR3 reads CASSLGQPYEQYF. Here the CDR3 DNA reads TGTGCCAGCAGCTTAGGACAGCCCTACGAGCAGTACTTC. Combining the CDR3 with reference TRBV7-3 and TRBJ2-7 gives the whole variable domain GAGVSQTPSNKVTEKGKYVELRCDPISGHTALYWYRQSLGQGPEFLIYFQGTGAADDSGLPNDRFFAVRPEGSVSTLKIQRTERGDSAVYLCASSLGQPYEQYFGPGTRLTVT.

The CDR3: CASSERDSGELFF. The CDR3 nucleotides read TGTGCCAGCAGCGAGAGGGACAGCGGGGAGCTGTTTTTT. The V and J genes are TRBV9 and TRBJ2-2; 7 bases line up with TRBD1. This CDR3 has 13 residues. Germline-derived CDR1 and CDR2 are SGDLS and YYNGEE. V lost 3 bases, J lost 7 bases, and 3 bases stayed unmatched. Filled out from reference TRBV9 and TRBJ2-2, the complete variable domain reads DSGVTQTPKHLITATGQRVTLRCSPRSGDLSVYWYQQSLDQGLQFLIQYYNGEERAKGNILERFSAQQFPDLHSELNLSSLELGDSALYFCASSERDSGELFFGEGSRLTVL.

The V call is TRBV15, the J call TRBJ1-1; tentatively, D is TRBD1 (6 bases). The germline V gene encodes CDR1 LNHNV and CDR2 YYDKDF (reference sequence). The CDR3 has 15 residues. The germline V and J ends were trimmed by 3 bases and 6 bases, with 17 bases remaining between them. In nucleotides, the CDR3 is TGTGCCACCAGCAGCGTATCAGGGGTCTCGGCTGAAGCTTTCTTT. It specifies CATSSVSGVSAEAFF.

The chain uses TRBV6-6 and TRBJ2-7; the match to TRBD2 covers 9 bases. After removal of 6 bases from V and 4 bases from J, the junction contained 10 bases not matched to a gene. The length of the CDR3 is 15 residues. Germline V CDR1 and CDR2: MNHNY, SVGAGI (reference sequence). As DNA, the CDR3 is TGTGCCAGCAGGTCAGTGGTAGCGGGAGTGTACGAGCAGTACTTC. The encoded protein is CASRSVVAGVYEQYF.

This chain joins TRBV11-2 and TRBJ2-3; 10 nucleotides line up with TRBD1. The CDR3 extends over 17 amino acids. V dropped 8 bases and J dropped 3; count of bases not matched to a gene: 14. Germline V gene sequence: CDR1 SGHAT, CDR2 FQNNGV. As DNA, the CDR3 is TGTGCCAGCGGCCTTCTGAGGGACAGGGGAGTTACAGATACGCAGTATTTT. This gives the protein CASGLLRDRGVTDTQYF. The entire variable domain, with the rest obtained from reference TRBV11-2 and TRBJ2-3, is as follows: EAGVAQSPRYKIIEKRQSVAFWCNPISGHATLYWYQQILGQGPKLLIQFQNNGVVDDSQLPKDRFSAERLKGVDSTLKIQPAKLEDSAVYLCASGLLRDRGVTDTQYFGPGTRLTVL.

The chain recombines TRBV6-1 with TRBJ1-2; D is uncertain. V was pared by 7 bases and J by 7 bases, with 13 bases between. CDR3 length equals 12 residues. Per germline, CDR1 MNHNS and CDR2 SASEGT. Here the CDR3 reads CASTQAGFGYTF. The CDR3 DNA follows: TGTGCCAGCACCCAGGCGGGGTTTGGCTACACCTTC.

CDR3 amino acids: CASSSGWGRTDTQYF. The CDR3 DNA reads TGCGCCAGCAGCTCTGGTTGGGGGCGCACAGATACGCAGTATTTT. The rearrangement joins TRBV5-1 to TRBJ2-3; D is possibly TRBD1 (6 bases). Trimming pared 3 bases from V and 1 base from J, leaving 12 bases between. Germline V gives CDR1 SGHRS, CDR2 YFSETQ. The CDR3 has 15 amino acids.

As for this clone: Germline and junction disagree at one end, which may indicate a read error. CDR3 protein: CASSGSGVEQFF. CDR3 in DNA: TGTGCTAGCAGCGGGTCCGGGGTTGAGCAGTTCTTC. The chain combines TRBV7-7 with TRBJ2-1, with D possibly matching TRBD2 (6 bases). This CDR3 has 12 amino acids. Germline CDR1 SSHAT, CDR2 FNYEAQ (reference sequence).

This chain joins TRBV7-9 and TRBJ2-3; possibly TRBD1 for D (6 bases). The CDR3 length is 14 residues. CDR1 is SEHNR and CDR2 is FQNEAQ in the germline V gene (reference sequence). With 5 bases removed from V and 3 bases from J, the gap between germline ends came to 12 bases. CDR3 residues: CASSHREGTDTQYF. The CDR3 DNA follows: TGTGCCAGCAGCCACAGGGAAGGGACAGATACGCAGTATTTT.